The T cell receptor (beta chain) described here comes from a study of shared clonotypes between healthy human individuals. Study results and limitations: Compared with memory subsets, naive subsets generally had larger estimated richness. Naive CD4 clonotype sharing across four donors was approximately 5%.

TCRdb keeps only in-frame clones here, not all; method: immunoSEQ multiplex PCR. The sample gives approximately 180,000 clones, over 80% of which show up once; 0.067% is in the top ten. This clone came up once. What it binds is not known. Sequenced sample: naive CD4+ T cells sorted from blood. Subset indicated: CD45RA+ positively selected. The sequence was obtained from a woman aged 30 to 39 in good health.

This chain's CDR3 is CASSLLVGLIISGANVLTF. The CDR3 region has the DNA TGCGCCAGCAGCTTACTTGTGGGCCTAATTATCTCTGGGGCCAACGTCCTGACTTTC. The J gene is TRBJ2-6, the V gene TRBV5-1; D gene unclear. V was clipped by 2 bases and J by 0 bases, with 18 bases between them. The CDR3 sequence is 19 residues long. CDR1 is SGHRS, CDR2 YFSETQ, per germline.